These 27 T cell receptor beta chains came from one sample sequenced in a study of blood T cell repertoires in COVID-19. Profiling relied on immunoSEQ multiplex PCR, and the TCRdb table lists in-frame clones only, not all of them. The sample includes approximately 270,000 clones, 88% of them seen just once. The sample taken for sequencing was peripheral blood. These receptors originate from a woman in her thirties with COVID-19, enrolled during active disease.

The chain carries TRBV7-6 and TRBJ2-7; the D gene is possibly TRBD1 (6 bases). Germline lookup yields CDR1 SGHVS and CDR2 FNYEAQ. Between the trimmed V and J ends, which lost 1 base and 5 bases, there was a span of 9 bases. The CDR3 is made up of 13 amino acids. This CDR3 reads CASSLGTVDEQYF. CDR3 sequence (DNA): TGTGCCAGCAGCTTAGGGACAGTTGACGAGCAGTACTTC.

This chain joins TRBV18 and TRBJ1-6; possible D gene TRBD1, 5 bases. V was pared by 3 bases and J by 8 bases, with 11 bases between. The CDR3 length is 14 residues. Germline V gene data show CDR1 as KGHSH and CDR2 as LQKENI. CDR3 bases: TGTGCCAGCTCACCGGGGCACGCGGATTCACCCCTCCACTTT. It yields the protein CASSPGHADSPLHF.

The V gene is TRBV27, the J gene TRBJ2-7, with a tentative D call TRBD1 (8 bases). Germline V CDR1 and CDR2: MNHEY, SMNVEV (reference sequence). V was trimmed by 5 bases and J by 3 bases, leaving 14 bases between them. The CDR3 runs to 14 residues. The CDR3 here is CASSGQGGNYEQYF. The CDR3 bases are TGTGCCAGCAGTGGACAGGGAGGGAACTACGAGCAGTACTTC.

This chain uses TRBV6-5 with TRBJ1-1; tentative D call: TRBD1 (6 bases). Trimming left V 4 bases short and J 5 bases short, with 8 bases between. In germline, CDR1 is MNHEY, CDR2 SVGAGI. This CDR3 spans 12 amino acids. The CDR3 reads CASSSGDTEAFF. DNA of the CDR3: TGTGCCAGCAGTTCAGGGGATACTGAAGCTTTCTTT.

The V gene is TRBV3-1 (or the pseudogene TRBV3-2), the J gene TRBJ2-7; tentatively, D is TRBD1 (5 bases). CDR1 and CDR2 (germline): LGHDT, YNNKEL (reference sequence). The CDR3 has 15 residues. Between the trimmed V and J ends, which lost 0 bases and 2 bases, there was a span of 11 bases. The CDR3 region is CASSQDLVRAYEQYF. CDR3 coding DNA: TGTGCCAGCAGCCAAGATCTGGTCAGGGCCTACGAGCAGTACTTC.

Comments on this clone: Other DNA sequences of this sample code for an identical CDR3. The rearrangement joins TRBV15 to TRBJ2-7; a possible D gene is TRBD1 (5 bases). V lost 4 bases to trimming and J lost 4 bases, with 8 bases between them. The CDR3 is made up of 12 amino acids. Germline CDR1 reads LNHNV; CDR2 reads YYDKDF (reference sequence). CDR3 nucleotide sequence: TGTGCCACCAGCACAGCAGGGTACGAGCAGTACTTC. Its translation: CATSTAGYEQYF.

This chain joins TRBV5-1 and TRBJ2-4, with 7 bases aligning to TRBD1. Trimming cost V 2 bases and J 8 bases; bases outside gene matches: 10. The CDR3 length is 15 residues. Germline V CDR1 and CDR2: SGHRS, YFSETQ. The CDR3 DNA follows: TGCGCCAGCAGCTTTACTGGGACAGCCGTAGACATTCAGTACTTC. This sequence encodes CASSFTGTAVDIQYF.

The V call is TRBV25-1, the J call TRBJ2-1, with D uncertain. This CDR3 is built from 14 residues. Trimming took 6 bases from V and 0 from J, leaving 9 bases between them. The V gene's germline CDR1 is MGHDK and CDR2 SYGVNS. The CDR3 bases are TGTGCCAGCAGGCCCTCGGGCTCCTACAATGAGCAGTTCTTC. Its translation: CASRPSGSYNEQFF.

The rearrangement uses TRBV6-5 and TRBJ1-6, with D uncertain. The CDR3 extends over 14 amino acids. Deletions cut 6 bases from V and 7 bases from J, with 13 bases between. Germline CDR1 reads MNHEY; CDR2 reads SVGAGI. The CDR3 protein is CASRDDGYNSPLHF. The CDR3 DNA sequence: TGTGCCAGCAGAGATGACGGGTACAATTCACCCCTCCACTTT.

The chain couples TRBV9 to TRBJ1-2, with a tentative D call TRBD1 (5 bases). V was trimmed by 3 bases and J by 2 bases, leaving 17 bases between them. CDR1 and CDR2 (germline): SGDLS, YYNGEE. The CDR3 has 16 amino acids. This CDR3 is CASSGTPGRENYGYTF. The CDR3 DNA is TGTGCCAGCAGCGGGACCCCGGGACGGGAGAACTATGGCTACACCTTC.

This clone was seen a handful of times. The J gene is TRBJ2-7, the V gene TRBV24-1; 7 positions match TRBD2. Germline CDR1 and CDR2: KGHDR and SFDVKD. V shed 0 bases and J 1 base; nucleotides not matched to a gene: 5. The CDR3 is 16 amino acids. The CDR3 sequence: CATSDLQRERSYEQYV. Written as DNA, the CDR3 is TGTGCCACCAGTGATTTGCAGCGGGAACGATCCTACGAGCAGTACGTC.

Written as DNA, the CDR3 is TGTGCCACCAGTGATTTGCGGCAGGGAATAGCGGGAGGGCAGTCCAATGAGCAGTTCTTC. This codes for CATSDLRQGIAGGQSNEQFF. This sequence joins TRBV24-1 and TRBJ2-1; the match to TRBD2 covers 11 bases. Losses at the gene ends were 0 bases for V and 6 bases for J; bases not matched to a gene: 15. This CDR3 has 20 residues. Germline CDR1 KGHDR, CDR2 SFDVKD.

The V call is TRBV11-2, the J call TRBJ2-6; D unresolved. The V and J ends lost 3 bases and 2 bases respectively, with 8 bases between them. CDR3 size: 15 residues. Germline CDR1 reads SGHAT; CDR2 reads FQNNGV. CDR3 amino acids: CASSFGGAGANVLTF. CDR3 DNA sequence: TGTGCCAGCAGCTTCGGCGGAGCTGGGGCCAACGTCCTGACTTTC. The full variable domain, rest sourced from reference TRBV11-2 and TRBJ2-6, is EAGVAQSPRYKIIEKRQSVAFWCNPISGHATLYWYQQILGQGPKLLIQFQNNGVVDDSQLPKDRFSAERLKGVDSTLKIQPAKLEDSAVYLCASSFGGAGANVLTFGAGSRLTVL.

This clone was recorded a few times. The V call is TRBV27, the J call TRBJ1-2, with D tentatively TRBD1 (5 bases). The CDR3 has 14 residues. CDR1 MNHEY and CDR2 SMNVEV come from the germline V gene (reference sequence). V was clipped by 5 bases and J by 7 bases, with 17 bases between them. CDR3 residues: CASSLTGGRGGYTF. CDR3 DNA sequence: TGTGCCAGCAGTCTAACCGGGGGACGAGGTGGCTACACCTTC.

The chain recombines TRBV9 with TRBJ1-2, with 8 bases fitting TRBD1. V gave up 0 bases and J gave up 6 bases; unmatched junction bases: 10. The CDR3 is made up of 16 amino acids. Germline CDR1 and CDR2: SGDLS and YYNGEE. CDR3 coding DNA: TGTGCCAGCAGCGTAGAGCCCCAGGGGGCGGAAGATGGCTACACCTTC. Translation: CASSVEPQGAEDGYTF.

In its sample, this clone was seen a few times. The rearrangement uses TRBV19 and TRBJ2-7, with 9 bases matching TRBD1. V dropped 3 bases and J dropped 5; count of bases not matched to a gene: 11. CDR1 and CDR2 from the germline V gene are LNHDA and SQIVND (reference sequence). The CDR3 extends over 16 amino acids. The CDR3 sequence: CASSINSGTGHNEQYF. CDR3 DNA sequence: TGTGCCAGTAGTATCAACTCCGGGACAGGGCACAACGAGCAGTACTTC.

The chain employs TRBV7-2 and TRBJ1-4; D gene ambiguous. Trimming removed 0 bases from V and 7 bases from J, with 9 bases in between. The CDR3 length is 14 residues. The germline V gene encodes CDR1 SGHTA and CDR2 FQGNSA. CDR3 protein: CASSLAGRPEKLFF. The CDR3 region has the DNA TGTGCCAGCAGCTTAGCCGGGAGACCTGAAAAACTGTTTTTT.

This clone has only a few counts. The rearrangement joins TRBV5-5 to TRBJ2-1; 10 bases fit TRBD1. The trim removed 3 bases at V and 12 bases at J, leaving 9 bases unmatched. In germline, CDR1 is SGHKS, CDR2 YYEKEE (reference sequence). The CDR3 contains 14 residues. The CDR3 DNA reads as TGTGCCAGCAGCTGGTCAGACAGGGGGCGACGGCAGTTCTTC. Amino acid sequence: CASSWSDRGRRQFF.

This clone was seen a few times. V usage is TRBV11-3 and J usage is TRBJ1-1; D might be TRBD1 (5 bases). The CDR3 is made up of 13 amino acids. The germline gives CDR1 SGHNT, CDR2 YENEEA. V was trimmed by 5 bases and J by 7 bases, leaving 14 bases between them. The chain's CDR3 is CASSPRTTGEAFF. In nucleotides, the CDR3 is TGTGCCAGCAGCCCGCGGACAACCGGTGAAGCTTTCTTT.

The chain joins TRBV12-5 to TRBJ2-7, with 7 bases that match TRBD2. V was clipped by 5 bases and J by 2 bases; unmatched bases: 6. This CDR3 has 14 amino acids. CDR1 LGHNT and CDR2 FRNRAP come from the germline V gene. CDR3: CASGHGGGPYEQYV. In DNA, the CDR3 is TGTGCTAGTGGTCATGGGGGGGGACCCTACGAGCAGTACGTC.

The V call is TRBV6-2 or TRBV6-3, the J call TRBJ2-7, with a possible D match to TRBD1 (6 bases). The CDR3 sequence is 14 residues long. Trimming left V 5 bases short and J 2 bases short, with 13 bases between. Germline V gives CDR1 MNHEY, CDR2 SVGEGT. CDR3 nucleotide sequence: TGTGCCAGCAGTCCAACCCGGGACACCTACGAGCAGTACTTC. This gives the protein CASSPTRDTYEQYF.

This chain links TRBV9 with TRBJ1-2; maybe TRBD1 (5 bases). The CDR3 is made up of 16 amino acids. Germline CDR1 reads SGDLS; CDR2 reads YYNGEE. The ends were cut back, 3 bases at V and 5 bases at J, with 20 bases in the middle. The CDR3 DNA sequence: TGTGCCAGCAGCGGGGGCAGGGCTGATGTGGATTATGGCTACACCTTC. It encodes CASSGGRADVDYGYTF.

The chain joins TRBV7-2 to TRBJ2-1; 8 nucleotides line up with TRBD2. The CDR3 runs 15 residues. Unmatched junction bases numbered 4, after V lost 5 bases and J lost 1 base. Germline V gene data show CDR1 as SGHTA and CDR2 as FQGNSA. CDR3: CASSPGLVSYNEQFF. Here the CDR3 DNA reads TGTGCCAGCAGCCCGGGACTAGTGTCCTACAATGAGCAGTTCTTC.

This sequence joins TRBV11-2 and TRBJ2-5; 8 bases are shared with TRBD1. Germline-derived CDR1 and CDR2 are SGHAT and FQNNGV. The CDR3 contains 16 residues. J gave up 5 bases and V 0 bases, and 8 bases lay outside the gene matches. CDR3 DNA: TGTGCCAGCAGCTTAGAATGGGGCAGGGGGCGGGAGACCCAGTACTTC. Protein product: CASSLEWGRGRETQYF.

This clone was recorded only once. This rearrangement joins TRBV7-9 to TRBJ2-1, with 7 bases that match TRBD2. The CDR3 contains 15 residues. CDR1 and CDR2 from the germline V gene are SEHNR and FQNEAQ (reference sequence). Trimming at V came to 2 bases and at J to 0 bases, leaving 1 base not matched to a gene. CDR3 DNA: TGTGCCAGCAGCTTACTAGCGGCCTCCTACAATGAGCAGTTCTTC. Translating gives CASSLLAASYNEQFF.

The chain carries TRBV2 and TRBJ2-7; 10 bases align to TRBD2. CDR3 length: 13 amino acids. V lost 8 bases, J lost 0 bases, and 1 base stayed unmatched. Germline V gene lookup returns CDR1 SNHLY and CDR2 FYNNEI. Here the CDR3 DNA reads TGTGCCAGCCTAGCGGGGGCCTCCTACGAGCAGTACTTC. Its translation: CASLAGASYEQYF.

The sample holds a few counts of this clone. This chain uses TRBV7-2 with TRBJ1-5; possibly TRBD1 for D (6 bases). CDR1 is SGHTA and CDR2 is FQGNSA in the germline V gene. V lost 1 base, J lost 5 bases, and 15 bases lay in between. The CDR3 totals 16 residues. CDR3 sequence (DNA): TGTGCCAGCAGCTTAGGTGCAGGGGCGTCCTATCAGCCCCAGCATTTT. Translating it yields CASSLGAGASYQPQHF.